This TCR beta chain was captured in a study of blood T cell repertoires in COVID-19. Study context: Collection of acute and convalescent COVID-19 samples took place in the United States, Italy and Spain. T cells, B-cell-depleted T cells, or PBMCs supplied cDNA or gDNA.

This clone appeared once. Per the authors' pipeline: Reference gene primer amplification gave nucleated cell count estimates. Profiling relied on immunoSEQ multiplex PCR, and the TCRdb table lists in-frame clones only, not all of them. For V, J and clone size, that table is used; D and trimming come from the DNA. The profile shows some 70,000 clones, 91% of them singletons. V dropped 6 bases and J dropped 9; count of bases not matched to a gene: 8. The CDR3 is 12 residues long. The germline CDR1 and CDR2 sequences are SGHDT and YYEEEE. The chain uses TRBV5-6 and TRBJ2-7, with 8 bases identical to TRBD2. The clonotype was recovered from a human donor in a cohort sampled during active COVID-19. What was sequenced was peripheral blood. Here the CDR3 DNA reads TGTGCCAGCACCGAAGCGGGGGCTGGGCAGTACTTC. This codes for CASTEAGAGQYF.